This T cell receptor beta chain was retrieved from a study of blood T cell repertoires in COVID-19. Study as a whole: The United States, Italy and Spain provided the acute and convalescent COVID-19 samples. PBMCs, B-cell-depleted T cells, or T cells were the source of the cDNA or gDNA that made up the material.

Methods used by the authors: Amplification from reference gene primers served as the basis for estimated nucleated cell counts. TCRdb keeps only in-frame clones here, not all; method: immunoSEQ multiplex PCR. The V and J calls and clone size come from that table; D and trimming were worked out from the DNA. The sample lists about 87,000 clones, about 80% occurring once. Germline-derived CDR1 and CDR2 are SQVTM and ANQGSEA. The CDR3 is 13 amino acids. Losses at the gene ends were 7 bases for V and 2 bases for J; bases not matched to a gene: 6. This clonotype originated in a woman in her 70s with acute or convalescent COVID-19. This chain links TRBV29-1 with TRBJ1-2, with 8 bases aligning to TRBD1. Sequencing input: peripheral blood. The CDR3 DNA reads TGCAGCGCTCGGACAGGGACCAACTATGGCTACACCTTC. This sequence encodes CSARTGTNYGYTF. The full variable domain, rest sourced from reference TRBV29-1 and TRBJ1-2, is SAVISQKPSRDICQRGTSLTIQCQVDSQVTMMFWYRQQPGQSLTLIATANQGSEATYESGFVIDKFPISRPNLTFSTLTVSNMSPEDSSIYLCSARTGTNYGYTFGSGTRLTVV.